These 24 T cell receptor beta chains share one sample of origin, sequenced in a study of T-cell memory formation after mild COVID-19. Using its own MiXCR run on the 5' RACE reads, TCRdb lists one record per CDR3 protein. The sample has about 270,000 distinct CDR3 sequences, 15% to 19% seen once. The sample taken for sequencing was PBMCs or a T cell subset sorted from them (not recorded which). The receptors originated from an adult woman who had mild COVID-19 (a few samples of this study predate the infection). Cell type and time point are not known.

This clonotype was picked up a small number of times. This CDR3 reads CASSYQTGTGNTIYF. DNA of the CDR3: TGCGCCAGCAGCTACCAAACAGGGACTGGAAACACCATATATTTT. The rearrangement joins TRBV5-1 to TRBJ1-3, with D maybe TRBD1 (6 bases). The CDR3 totals 15 residues. In germline, CDR1 is SGHRS, CDR2 YFSETQ. Deletions cut 3 bases from V and 2 bases from J, with 12 bases between.

The CDR3 sequence: CASSRTSSSAQFF. The DNA of the CDR3 is TGTGCCAGCAGTCGGACTAGTTCTTCGGCGCAGTTCTTC. The chain couples TRBV12-3 or TRBV12-4 to TRBJ2-1, with TRBD2 identical over 7 bases. CDR3 size: 13 residues. V was pared by 5 bases and J by 12 bases, with 10 bases of the junction left unmatched.

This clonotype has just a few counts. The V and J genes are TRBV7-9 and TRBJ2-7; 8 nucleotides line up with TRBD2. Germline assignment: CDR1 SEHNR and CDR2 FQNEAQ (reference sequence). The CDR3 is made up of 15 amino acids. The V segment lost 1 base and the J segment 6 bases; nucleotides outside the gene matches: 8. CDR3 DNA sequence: TGTGCCAGCAGCTTAGATCCCGGGAGGGCCCTCGAGCAGTACTTC. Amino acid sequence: CASSLDPGRALEQYF.

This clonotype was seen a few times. CDR3 sequence reads: CAWSRDSYYEQYF. DNA of the CDR3: TGTGCCTGGAGCCGGGACAGCTACTACGAGCAGTACTTC. The rearrangement uses TRBV30 and TRBJ2-7, with 7 bases that match TRBD1. Germline assignment: CDR1 GTSNPN and CDR2 SVGIG (reference sequence). CDR3 length: 13 amino acids. The J segment lost 3 bases and the V segment lost 3 bases, leaving 5 bases of the junction unmatched. Full variable domain (rest looked up from reference TRBV30 and TRBJ2-7): SQTIHQWPATLVQPVGSPLSLECTVEGTSNPNLYWYRQAAGRGLQLLFYSVGIGQISSEVPQNLSASRPQDRQFILSSKKLLLSDSGFYLCAWSRDSYYEQYFGPGTRLTVT.

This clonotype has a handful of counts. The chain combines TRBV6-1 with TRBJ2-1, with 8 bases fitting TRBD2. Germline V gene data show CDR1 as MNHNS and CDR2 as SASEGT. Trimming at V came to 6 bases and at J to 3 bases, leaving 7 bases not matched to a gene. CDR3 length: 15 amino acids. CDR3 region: CASSASGGFYNEQFF. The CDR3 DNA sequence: TGTGCCAGCAGCGCGTCGGGGGGGTTCTACAATGAGCAGTTCTTC.

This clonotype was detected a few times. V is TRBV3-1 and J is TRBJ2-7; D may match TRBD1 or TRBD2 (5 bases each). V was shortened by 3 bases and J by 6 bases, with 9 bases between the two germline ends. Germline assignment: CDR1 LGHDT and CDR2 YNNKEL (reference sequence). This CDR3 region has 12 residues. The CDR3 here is CASSQTAAEQYF. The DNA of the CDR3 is TGTGCCAGCAGCCAGACAGCGGCCGAGCAGTACTTC.

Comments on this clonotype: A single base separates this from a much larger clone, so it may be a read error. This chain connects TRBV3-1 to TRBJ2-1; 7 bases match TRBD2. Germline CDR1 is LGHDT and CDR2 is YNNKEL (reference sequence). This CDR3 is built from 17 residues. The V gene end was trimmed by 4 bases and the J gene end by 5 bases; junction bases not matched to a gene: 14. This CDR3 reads CASSLAPGKSGDNEQFF. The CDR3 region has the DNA TGTGCCAGCAGCCTCGCTCCAGGGAAGAGCGGGGACAATGAGCAGTTCTTC.

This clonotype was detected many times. The CDR3 DNA sequence: TGTGCCAGCAGTTTAAGGGGGTCCACTGAAGCTTTCTTT. Its translation is CASSLRGSTEAFF. The chain links TRBV27 to TRBJ1-1, with a tentative D call TRBD1 (6 bases). Looked up from germline, CDR1 is MNHEY and CDR2 is SMNVEV (reference sequence). The CDR3 has 13 residues. The germline V and J ends were trimmed by 2 bases and 4 bases, with 8 bases remaining between them.

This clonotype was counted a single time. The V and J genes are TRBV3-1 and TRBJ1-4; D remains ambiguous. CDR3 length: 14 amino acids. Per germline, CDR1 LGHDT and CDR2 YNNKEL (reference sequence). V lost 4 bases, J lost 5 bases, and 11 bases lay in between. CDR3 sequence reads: CASSRAVSNEKLFF. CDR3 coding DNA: TGTGCCAGCAGCCGCGCGGTCAGCAATGAAAAACTGTTTTTT.

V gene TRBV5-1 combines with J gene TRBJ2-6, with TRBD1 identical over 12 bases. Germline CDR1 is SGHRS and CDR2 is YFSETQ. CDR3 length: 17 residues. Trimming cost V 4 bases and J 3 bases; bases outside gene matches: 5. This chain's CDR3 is CASSPGTGGVGANVLTF. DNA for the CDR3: TGCGCCAGCAGCCCTGGGACAGGGGGCGTTGGGGCCAACGTCCTGACTTTC. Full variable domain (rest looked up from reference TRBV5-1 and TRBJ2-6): KAGVTQTPRYLIKTRGQQVTLSCSPISGHRSVSWYQQTPGQGLQFLFEYFSETQRNKGNFPGRFSGRQFSNSRSEMNVSTLELGDSALYLCASSPGTGGVGANVLTFGAGSRLTVL.

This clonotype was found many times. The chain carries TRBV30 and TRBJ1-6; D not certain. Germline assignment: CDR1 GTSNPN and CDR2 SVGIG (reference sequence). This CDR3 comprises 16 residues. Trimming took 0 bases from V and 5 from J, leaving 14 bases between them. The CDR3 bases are TGTGCCTGGAGTGTTCAGGTTATTGGAAATAATTCACCCCTCCACTTT. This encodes CAWSVQVIGNNSPLHF.

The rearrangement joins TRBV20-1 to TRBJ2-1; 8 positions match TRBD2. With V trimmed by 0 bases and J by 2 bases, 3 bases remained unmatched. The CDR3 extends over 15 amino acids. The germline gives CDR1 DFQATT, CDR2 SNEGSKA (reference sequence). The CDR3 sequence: CSARDQRGPYNEQFF. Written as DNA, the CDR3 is TGCAGTGCTAGAGATCAGCGGGGGCCCTACAATGAGCAGTTCTTC.

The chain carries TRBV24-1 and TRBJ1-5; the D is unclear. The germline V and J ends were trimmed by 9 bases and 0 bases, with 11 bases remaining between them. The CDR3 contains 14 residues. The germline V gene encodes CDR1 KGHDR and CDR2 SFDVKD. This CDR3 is CATSEPYSNQPQHF. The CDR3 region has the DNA TGTGCCACCTCTGAACCATATAGCAATCAGCCCCAGCATTTT.

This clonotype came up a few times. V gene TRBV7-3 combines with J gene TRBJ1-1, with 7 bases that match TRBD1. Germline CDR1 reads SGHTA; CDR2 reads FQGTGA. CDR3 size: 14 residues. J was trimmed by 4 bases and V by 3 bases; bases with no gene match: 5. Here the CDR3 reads CASSLDRYSTEAFF. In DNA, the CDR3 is TGTGCCAGCAGCTTGGACAGGTATAGCACTGAAGCTTTCTTT.

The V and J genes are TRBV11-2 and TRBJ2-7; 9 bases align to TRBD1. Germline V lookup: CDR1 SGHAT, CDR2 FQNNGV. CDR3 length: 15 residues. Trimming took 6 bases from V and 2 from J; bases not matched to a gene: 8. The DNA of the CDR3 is TGTGCCAGCAGGGTTCCCGGGACAGGGACCTACGAGCAGTACTTC. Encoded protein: CASRVPGTGTYEQYF.

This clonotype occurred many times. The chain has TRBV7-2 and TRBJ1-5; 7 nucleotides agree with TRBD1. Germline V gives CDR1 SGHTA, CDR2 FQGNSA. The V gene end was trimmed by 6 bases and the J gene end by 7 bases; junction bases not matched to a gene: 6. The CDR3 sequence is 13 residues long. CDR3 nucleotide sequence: TGTGCCAGCAGTATCAGGGGGGAACAGCCCCAGCATTTT. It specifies CASSIRGEQPQHF.

In DNA, the CDR3 is TGTGCCAGCAGCTTAGGGCCCGGACTAGCGGGAGTGGGGACCGGGGAGCTGTTTTTT. Its translation: CASSLGPGLAGVGTGELFF. The chain uses TRBV7-6 and TRBJ2-2; 13 bases are shared with TRBD2. The trim removed 1 base at V and 5 bases at J, leaving 10 bases unmatched. The CDR3 is 19 residues long. The V gene's germline CDR1 is SGHVS and CDR2 FNYEAQ.

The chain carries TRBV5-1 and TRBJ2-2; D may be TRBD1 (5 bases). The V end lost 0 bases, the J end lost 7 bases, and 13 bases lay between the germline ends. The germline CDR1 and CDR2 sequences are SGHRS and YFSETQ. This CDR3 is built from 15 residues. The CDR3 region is CASSLGGPEVGELFF. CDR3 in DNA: TGCGCCAGCAGCTTGGGGGGCCCGGAAGTCGGGGAGCTGTTTTTT.

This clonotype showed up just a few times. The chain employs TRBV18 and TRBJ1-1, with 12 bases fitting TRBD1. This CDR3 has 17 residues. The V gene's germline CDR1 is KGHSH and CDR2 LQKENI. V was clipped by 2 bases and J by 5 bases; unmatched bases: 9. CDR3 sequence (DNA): TGTGCCAGCTCACCAGGGGACAGGGGGCGCGTCGGGACTGAAGCTTTCTTT. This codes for CASSPGDRGRVGTEAFF.

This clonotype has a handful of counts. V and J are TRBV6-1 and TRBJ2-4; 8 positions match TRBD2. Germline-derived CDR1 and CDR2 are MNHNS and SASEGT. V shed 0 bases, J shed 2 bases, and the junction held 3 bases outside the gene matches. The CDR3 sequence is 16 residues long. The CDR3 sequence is CASSEAPGGSKNIQYF. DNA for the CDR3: TGTGCCAGCAGTGAAGCGCCGGGGGGGTCCAAAAACATTCAGTACTTC.

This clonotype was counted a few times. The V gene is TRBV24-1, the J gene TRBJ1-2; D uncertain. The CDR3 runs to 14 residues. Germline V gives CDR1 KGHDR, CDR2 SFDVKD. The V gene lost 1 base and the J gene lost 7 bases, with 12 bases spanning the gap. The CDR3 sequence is CATSDLGQAGGYTF. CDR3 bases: TGTGCCACCAGTGATTTAGGCCAGGCTGGTGGCTACACCTTC.

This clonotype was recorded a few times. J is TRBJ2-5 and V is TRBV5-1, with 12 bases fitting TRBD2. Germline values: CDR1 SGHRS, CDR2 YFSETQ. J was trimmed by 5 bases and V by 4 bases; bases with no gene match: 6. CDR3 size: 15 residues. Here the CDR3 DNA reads TGCGCCAGCAGCGCTTCTAGCGGGGGGGCGGAGACCCAGTACTTC. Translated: CASSASSGGAETQYF.

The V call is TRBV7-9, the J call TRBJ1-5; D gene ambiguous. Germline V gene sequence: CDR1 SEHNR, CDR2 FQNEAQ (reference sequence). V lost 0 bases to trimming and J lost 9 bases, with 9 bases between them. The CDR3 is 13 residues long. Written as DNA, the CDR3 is TGTGCCAGCAGCTTAGCGCAGCGGGCGCCCCAGCATTTT. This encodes CASSLAQRAPQHF.

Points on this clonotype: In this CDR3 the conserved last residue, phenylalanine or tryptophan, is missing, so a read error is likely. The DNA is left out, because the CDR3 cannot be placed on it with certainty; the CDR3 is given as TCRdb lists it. The CDR3 sequence: CSARDEGLAGGPRVI. The rearrangement links TRBV20-1 to TRBJ2-1; the D call in the table, TRBD2, was not verified against the DNA. CDR1 and CDR2 (germline): DFQATT, SNEGSKA (reference sequence). The CDR3 contains 15 residues when both ends are counted.